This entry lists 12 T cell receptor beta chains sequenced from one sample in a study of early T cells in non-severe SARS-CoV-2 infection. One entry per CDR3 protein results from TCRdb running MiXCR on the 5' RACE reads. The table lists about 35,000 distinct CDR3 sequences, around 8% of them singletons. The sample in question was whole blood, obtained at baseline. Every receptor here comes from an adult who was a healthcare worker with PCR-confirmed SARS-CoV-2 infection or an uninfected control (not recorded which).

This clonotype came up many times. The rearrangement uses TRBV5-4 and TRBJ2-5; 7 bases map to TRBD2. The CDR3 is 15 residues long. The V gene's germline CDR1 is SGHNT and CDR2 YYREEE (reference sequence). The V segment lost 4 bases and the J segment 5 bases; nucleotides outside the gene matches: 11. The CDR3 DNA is TGTGCCAGCAGCCGGGCGCAGAGCGGGGATGAGACCCAGTACTTC. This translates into CASSRAQSGDETQYF.

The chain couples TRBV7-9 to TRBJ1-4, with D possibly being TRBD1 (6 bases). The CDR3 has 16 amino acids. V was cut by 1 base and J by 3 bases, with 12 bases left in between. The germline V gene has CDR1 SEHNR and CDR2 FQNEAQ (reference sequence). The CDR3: CASSLVWGAANEKLFF. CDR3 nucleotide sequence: TGTGCCAGCAGCTTAGTCTGGGGGGCAGCTAATGAAAAACTGTTTTTT.

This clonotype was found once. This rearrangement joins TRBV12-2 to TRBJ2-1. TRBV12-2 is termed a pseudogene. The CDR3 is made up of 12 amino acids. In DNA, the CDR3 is TGTGCAAGTCGCGCAGTGGCCAATGAGCAGTTCTTC. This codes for CASRAVANEQFF.

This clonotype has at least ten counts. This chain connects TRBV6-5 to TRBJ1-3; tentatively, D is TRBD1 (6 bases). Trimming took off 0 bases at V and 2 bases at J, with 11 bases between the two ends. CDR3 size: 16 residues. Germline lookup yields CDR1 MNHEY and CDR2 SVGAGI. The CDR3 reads CASSYSLQGAGNTIYF. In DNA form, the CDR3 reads TGTGCCAGCAGTTACTCACTACAGGGAGCTGGAAACACCATATATTTT.

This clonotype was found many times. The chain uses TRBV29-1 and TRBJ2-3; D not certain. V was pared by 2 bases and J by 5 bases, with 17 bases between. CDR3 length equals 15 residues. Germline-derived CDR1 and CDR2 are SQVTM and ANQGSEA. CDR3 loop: CSVEYGRISGDTQYF. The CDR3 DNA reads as TGCAGCGTTGAATATGGCAGGATCTCAGGAGATACGCAGTATTTT.

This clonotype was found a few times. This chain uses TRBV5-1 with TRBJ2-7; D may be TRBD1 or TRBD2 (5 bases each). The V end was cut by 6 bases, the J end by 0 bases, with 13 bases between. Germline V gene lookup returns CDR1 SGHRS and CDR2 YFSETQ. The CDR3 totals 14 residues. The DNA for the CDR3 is TGCGCCAGCAAACGGGACGGACACTCCTACGAGCAGTACTTC. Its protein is CASKRDGHSYEQYF.

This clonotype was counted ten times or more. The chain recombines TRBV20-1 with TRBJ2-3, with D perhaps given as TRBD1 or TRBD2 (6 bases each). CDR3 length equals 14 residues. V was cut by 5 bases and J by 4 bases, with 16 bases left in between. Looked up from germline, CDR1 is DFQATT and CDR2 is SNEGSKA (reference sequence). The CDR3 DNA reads TGCAGTGCTGAACCCGGGGGCCCGCCAGATACGCAGTATTTT. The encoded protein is CSAEPGGPPDTQYF.

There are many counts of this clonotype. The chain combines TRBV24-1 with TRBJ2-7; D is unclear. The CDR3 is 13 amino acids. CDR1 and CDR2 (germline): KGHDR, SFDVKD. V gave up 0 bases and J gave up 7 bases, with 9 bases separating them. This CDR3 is CATSDLAFEEQYF. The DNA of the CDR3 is TGTGCCACCAGTGATTTGGCATTTGAAGAGCAGTACTTC.

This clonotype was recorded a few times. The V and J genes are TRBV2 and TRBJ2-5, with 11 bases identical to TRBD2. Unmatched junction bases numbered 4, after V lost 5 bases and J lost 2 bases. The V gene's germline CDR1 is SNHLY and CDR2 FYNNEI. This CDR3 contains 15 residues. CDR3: CASSKGLADQETQYF. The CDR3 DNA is TGTGCCAGCAGTAAGGGACTAGCGGATCAAGAGACCCAGTACTTC. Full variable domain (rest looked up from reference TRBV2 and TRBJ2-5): EPEVTQTPSHQVTQMGQEVILRCVPISNHLYFYWYRQILGQKVEFLVSFYNNEISEKSEIFDDQFSVERPDGSNFTLKIRSTKLEDSAMYFCASSKGLADQETQYFGPGTRLLVL.

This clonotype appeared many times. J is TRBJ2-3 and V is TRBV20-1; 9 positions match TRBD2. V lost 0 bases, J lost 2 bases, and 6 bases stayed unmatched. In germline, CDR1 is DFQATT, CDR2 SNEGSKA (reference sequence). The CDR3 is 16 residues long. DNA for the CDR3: TGCAGTGCTAGAGATACGACTAGCGGTGACACAGATACGCAGTATTTT. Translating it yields CSARDTTSGDTDTQYF.

CDR3 nucleotide sequence: TGTGCCAGCAGCTTTCTGGGTGGGCTCACAGATACGCAGTATTTT. Protein sequence: CASSFLGGLTDTQYF. The J gene is TRBJ2-3, the V gene TRBV11-2; D uncertain. Germline CDR1 and CDR2: SGHAT and FQNNGV. Trimming cost V 3 bases and J 2 bases, with 12 bases left between them. This CDR3 spans 15 amino acids.

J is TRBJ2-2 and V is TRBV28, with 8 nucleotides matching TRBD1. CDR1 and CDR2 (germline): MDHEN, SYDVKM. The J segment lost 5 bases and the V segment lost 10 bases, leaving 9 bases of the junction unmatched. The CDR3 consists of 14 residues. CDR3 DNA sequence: TGTGCCACCAAAGGACAGGGTCGTACCGGGGAGCTGTTTTTT. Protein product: CATKGQGRTGELFF.